This T cell receptor beta chain is from a study of blood T cell repertoires in COVID-19 (TCRdb year 2020). As for the study more broadly: Collaborator samples came from the United States, Italy and Spain and covered acute and convalescent phases of COVID-19. The material from the prospective study consisted of cDNA or gDNA derived from T cells, B-cell-depleted T cells, or PBMCs. Deeply sampled blood TCRbeta repertoires from subjects exposed to, actively infected with, or recovered from COVID-19 were included in the dataset. A freely available public database, intended as a resource for researchers studying the immune response to SARS-CoV-2, is where the repertoires were released. Samples came from the ongoing ImmuneRACE study (first 160 participants) plus 1,254 subjects from 6 global collaborators. A de-identified subject ID, COVID-19 status, age in years and sex were almost always included in the sample metadata. HLA class I and class II types, where available, came from metadata supplied by the sample provider rather than from assay-based typing. General study outcomes and caveats: Clinical and demographic metadata were provided uncurated, with the amount varying by source and participant.

The immunoSEQ Assay, a bias-controlled multiplex PCR, was used to amplify TCRbeta CDR3 regions from genomic DNA. Regarding the original processing steps: Nucleated cell counts per sample were estimated from amplification of reference gene primers within the assay. To quantify the absolute abundance of each unique TCRbeta CDR3 rearrangement, sequence reads were collapsed and filtered. Productive Simpson clonality was computed per sample as the square root of Simpson's diversity index over productive rearrangements. Sourced from immuneACCESS, this table was stored by TCRdb with only in-frame sequences that have V and J called. A share of the clones is absent; for the studies checked, an unresolved V gene accounts for under half, and the remainder has no known explanation. V and J calls and clone size are those listed in that table; D and trimming were worked out from the DNA. This sample holds 180,000 or so clones; approximately 89% were observed only once. 7.5% to 9.5% of the sample lies in the top ten.

In its sample, this clone was seen a few times. It has no known antigen specificity. No clone much larger than this one lies a single base away; base qualities are absent. The trim is 0 bases for V and 2 bases for J, with a gap of 11 bases between the germline ends. CDR3 length: 15 amino acids, cysteine to phenylalanine. Just the 45-base CDR3 DNA is kept, in frame starting at base 1. The germline V gene encodes CDR1 LGHDT and CDR2 YNNKEL (reference sequence). Each collaborating institution followed its own protocols to collect whole blood in K2EDTA tubes. For TCRbeta analysis, collaborators shipped samples in one of three forms: frozen whole blood, isolated PBMCs, or DNA extracted from either of those sample types.

Sequencing was done on a sample of peripheral blood. This sequence was found in a woman aged 60-75 years with acute or convalescent COVID-19. The chain is assembled from TRBV3-1 (or the pseudogene TRBV3-2) and TRBJ2-7; the D gene cannot be resolved reliably. The CDR3 sequence is CASSQDRRNPYEQYF. The sequenced DNA: TGTGCCAGCAGCCAAGATCGGCGGAACCCCTACGAGCAGTACTTC.